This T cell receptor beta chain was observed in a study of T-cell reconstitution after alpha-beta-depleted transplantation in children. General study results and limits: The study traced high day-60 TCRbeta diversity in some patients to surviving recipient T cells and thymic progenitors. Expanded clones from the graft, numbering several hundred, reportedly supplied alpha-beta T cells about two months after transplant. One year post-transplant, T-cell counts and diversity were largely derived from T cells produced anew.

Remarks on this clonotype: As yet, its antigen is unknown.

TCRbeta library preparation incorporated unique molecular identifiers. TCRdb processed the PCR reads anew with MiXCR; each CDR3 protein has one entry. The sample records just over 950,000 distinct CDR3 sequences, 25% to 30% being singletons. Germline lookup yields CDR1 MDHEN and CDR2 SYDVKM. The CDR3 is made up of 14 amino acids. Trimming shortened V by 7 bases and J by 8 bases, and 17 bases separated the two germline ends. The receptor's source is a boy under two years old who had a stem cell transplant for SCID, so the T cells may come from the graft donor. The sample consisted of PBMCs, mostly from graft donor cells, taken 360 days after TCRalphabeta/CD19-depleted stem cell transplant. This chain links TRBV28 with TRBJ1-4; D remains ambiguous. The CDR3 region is CASTQGRRNEKLFF. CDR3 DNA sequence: TGTGCCAGCACCCAAGGGAGGAGAAACGAAAAACTGTTTTTT.